Each of the 3 T cell receptor beta chains below was sequenced from the same sample in a study of blood T cells in healthy people across ages. Using a J-beta primer mix together with a sample-barcoded 5' primer, a second PCR was run for roughly 6 to 12 cycles. Using its own MiXCR run on the 5' RACE reads, TCRdb lists one record per CDR3 protein. The profile shows over a million distinct CDR3 sequences, more than 35% of them singletons. The material sequenced was blood. The receptors derive from a woman aged 55-75 years in good health.

This chain links TRBV3-1 with TRBJ2-1, with D perhaps matching TRBD2 (5 bases). V was pared by 4 bases and J by 4 bases, with 14 bases between. This CDR3 contains 15 residues. Germline values: CDR1 LGHDT, CDR2 YNNKEL (reference sequence). Written as DNA, the CDR3 is TGTGCCAGCAGCCCCCATACTGAGGGTTACAATGAGCAGTTCTTC. Protein: CASSPHTEGYNEQFF.

The rearrangement uses TRBV27 and TRBJ2-4; 9 bases are a match to TRBD1. The end of the DNA aligns better with TRBJ2-7, so the J call may be wrong. Germline values: CDR1 MNHEY, CDR2 SMNVEV (reference sequence). The CDR3 loop spans 14 amino acids. DNA of the CDR3: TGTGCCAGCAGTTTAGGGACAGGGAAAGACGAGCAGTACTTC. It encodes CASSLGTGKDEQYF.

The rearrangement links TRBV29-1 to TRBJ2-5, with TRBD1 as a possible D gene (6 bases). This CDR3 is 12 amino acids long. The germline V gene encodes CDR1 SQVTM and CDR2 ANQGSEA. V lost 7 bases, J lost 5 bases, and 14 bases lay in between. CDR3 nucleotide sequence: TGCAGCGCCCCAGGGGCCTGGGAGACCCAGTACTTC. Encoded protein: CSAPGAWETQYF.